These 13 T cell receptor beta chains share one sample of origin, sequenced in a study of Ad26.COV2.S vaccination and SARS-CoV-2 variants. Treatment given: around 19 received Ad26.COV2.S at low or high dose, single or two shots; about five received placebo; per-sample allocation not given. At day 63 after the first vaccine or placebo injection, samples were drawn. Libraries were prepared by immunoSEQ multiplex PCR; TCRdb keeps only in-frame clonotypes and omits some of them. The sample consists of hundreds of thousands of clones, roughly 89% of them appearing once. This material consisted of peripheral blood, taken in a trial of Ad26.COV2.S vaccine versus placebo. The receptors come from a person aged 18-65 years who received the Ad26.COV2.S COVID-19 vaccine or a placebo.

This sequence joins TRBV5-1 and TRBJ1-2; D unresolved. The CDR3 extends over 15 amino acids. Germline CDR1 is SGHRS and CDR2 is YFSETQ. Trimming shortened V by 0 bases and J by 8 bases, and 17 bases separated the two germline ends. CDR3 coding DNA: TGCGCCAGCAGCTTGGGGGCAGGCGAAGGAAGGGGCTACACCTTC. Residues: CASSLGAGEGRGYTF. Full variable domain (missing parts from reference TRBV5-1 and TRBJ1-2): KAGVTQTPRYLIKTRGQQVTLSCSPISGHRSVSWYQQTPGQGLQFLFEYFSETQRNKGNFPGRFSGRQFSNSRSEMNVSTLELGDSALYLCASSLGAGEGRGYTFGSGTRLTVV.

This clone has only a few counts. V and J are TRBV11-2 and TRBJ1-3; unclear D gene. With 7 bases removed from V and 9 bases from J, the gap between germline ends came to 7 bases. The CDR3 loop spans 10 amino acids. In germline, CDR1 is SGHAT, CDR2 FQNNGV. CDR3 DNA: TGTGCCAGCAACGACGGCACCATATATTTT. Translating gives CASNDGTIYF.

This chain connects TRBV7-8 to TRBJ2-1; TRBD2 might be the D (6 bases). Trimming took 2 bases from V and 0 from J, leaving 14 bases between them. The CDR3 has 17 residues. CDR1 is SGHVS and CDR2 is FQNEAQ in the germline V gene. CDR3 sequence: CASSLYTSPSSYNEQFF. The CDR3 nucleotides are TGTGCCAGCAGCTTATATACTAGCCCGAGCTCCTACAATGAGCAGTTCTTC. The full variable domain, rest sourced from reference TRBV7-8 and TRBJ2-1, is GAGVSQSPRYKVAKRGQDVALRCDPISGHVSLFWYQQALGQGPEFLTYFQNEAQLDKSGLPSDRFFAERPEGSVSTLKIQRTQQEDSAVYLCASSLYTSPSSYNEQFFGPGTRLTVL.

The V call is TRBV20-1, the J call TRBJ1-1; unclear D gene. V lost 6 bases, J lost 5 bases, and 10 bases lay in between. Germline CDR1 and CDR2: DFQATT and SNEGSKA (reference sequence). The CDR3 spans 11 residues. The CDR3 coding sequence is TGCAGTGCCATAGGGAGGACTGAAGCTTTCTTT. Encoded protein: CSAIGRTEAFF.

The J gene is TRBJ2-3, the V gene TRBV6-5, with 9 nucleotides matching TRBD2. With V trimmed by 0 bases and J by 9 bases, 7 bases remained unmatched. The CDR3 runs 15 residues. Germline CDR1 MNHEY, CDR2 SVGAGI. The CDR3 loop reads CASSYSIASGRTQYF. As DNA, the CDR3 is TGTGCCAGCAGTTACTCGATAGCAAGCGGGAGGACGCAGTATTTT.

The V call is TRBV6-5, the J call TRBJ1-2; D is uncertain. Trimming left V 0 bases short and J 3 bases short, with 8 bases between. Germline CDR1 reads MNHEY; CDR2 reads SVGAGI. The CDR3 is 14 residues long. The CDR3: CASSYSREYYGYTF. In DNA, the CDR3 is TGTGCCAGCAGTTACTCGAGGGAGTACTATGGCTACACCTTC.

This clone was recorded a few times. V and J are TRBV6-1 and TRBJ1-3; unclear D gene. The CDR3 sequence is 14 residues long. Germline V gene sequence: CDR1 MNHNS, CDR2 SASEGT. Trimming took 5 bases from V and 4 from J, leaving 12 bases between them. As DNA, the CDR3 is TGTGCCAGCAGTTCCCTTGGGGTCGGAAACACCATATATTTT. Translated, it gives CASSSLGVGNTIYF.

The chain is built from TRBV5-4 and TRBJ1-2; D not resolved. The V gene lost 4 bases and the J gene lost 4 bases, with 14 bases spanning the gap. Looked up from germline, CDR1 is SGHNT and CDR2 is YYREEE (reference sequence). The CDR3 contains 14 residues. Here the CDR3 DNA reads TGTGCCAGCAGCCCAAGTACGGAACTCTATGGCTACACCTTC. Translation: CASSPSTELYGYTF.

J is TRBJ2-2 and V is TRBV27; tentative D call: TRBD1 (6 bases). The CDR3 has 15 residues. The V gene lost 5 bases and the J gene lost 4 bases, with 14 bases spanning the gap. Germline CDR1 MNHEY, CDR2 SMNVEV (reference sequence). CDR3 protein: CASSAGMGATGELFF. CDR3 coding DNA: TGTGCCAGCAGTGCTGGGATGGGGGCCACCGGGGAGCTGTTTTTT.

The chain is built from TRBV13 and TRBJ2-3; 9 bases agree with TRBD1. The V and J ends lost 5 bases and 6 bases, in that order; junction bases with no gene match: 9. The CDR3 is 15 amino acids. Germline values: CDR1 PRHDT, CDR2 FYEKMQ (reference sequence). DNA of the CDR3: TGTGCCAGCAGCGCCTGGACAGGGGAGAGGGATACGCAGTATTTT. Its translation is CASSAWTGERDTQYF.

This chain connects TRBV30 to TRBJ1-1, with 7 bases that match TRBD1. The length of the CDR3 is 15 residues. Germline values: CDR1 GTSNPN, CDR2 SVGIG (reference sequence). The V segment lost 3 bases and the J segment 6 bases; nucleotides outside the gene matches: 13. The CDR3 coding sequence is TGTGCCTGGAGACAAATAGACAGGGAGATCGCTGAAGCTTTCTTT. This translates into CAWRQIDREIAEAFF.

The genes are TRBV5-1 and TRBJ1-2; 9 bases line up with TRBD1. Germline V lookup: CDR1 SGHRS, CDR2 YFSETQ. V shed 4 bases and J 5 bases; nucleotides not matched to a gene: 12. The CDR3 is 16 residues long. The CDR3 nucleotides read TGCGCCAGCAGCCGATCGGGACAGGGTGACCCTTATGGCTACACCTTC. It yields the protein CASSRSGQGDPYGYTF.

This clone was counted only a few times. The chain recombines TRBV5-1 with TRBJ1-2, with D perhaps TRBD1 (6 bases). Per germline, CDR1 SGHRS and CDR2 YFSETQ. The V end lost 2 bases, the J end lost 4 bases, and 12 bases lay between the germline ends. The CDR3 sequence is 14 residues long. The CDR3 reads CASSFLGAGYGYTF. CDR3 sequence (DNA): TGCGCCAGCAGCTTTCTGGGGGCGGGCTATGGCTACACCTTC. Based on the CDR3 plus reference TRBV5-1 and TRBJ1-2, the full variable domain is KAGVTQTPRYLIKTRGQQVTLSCSPISGHRSVSWYQQTPGQGLQFLFEYFSETQRNKGNFPGRFSGRQFSNSRSEMNVSTLELGDSALYLCASSFLGAGYGYTFGSGTRLTVV.